One and the same sample provided the 16 T cell receptor beta chains below, sequenced in a study of cytomegalovirus exposure and HLA in healthy donors. PCR was performed using 60 Vbeta and 13 Jbeta primers. Using immunoSEQ multiplex PCR, the repertoire was profiled, and TCRdb retains in-frame clones only, with some absent. The table has about 60,000 clones, about 82% seen once. Sequencing used PBMCs. The origin of the receptors is a young man in good health and CMV-seronegative.

The CDR3: CASSIPRGTYGYTF. The CDR3 nucleotides read TGTGCCAGTAGTATCCCCAGGGGGACCTATGGCTACACCTTC. V usage is TRBV19 and J usage is TRBJ1-2; 7 bases align to TRBD1. This CDR3 is 14 amino acids long. The J segment lost 4 bases and the V segment lost 3 bases, leaving 5 bases of the junction unmatched. The germline V gene has CDR1 LNHDA and CDR2 SQIVND (reference sequence). Drawing the rest from reference TRBV19 and TRBJ1-2, the complete variable domain is DGGITQSPKYLFRKEGQNVTLSCEQNLNHDAMYWYRQDPGQGLRLIYYSQIVNDFQKGDIAEGYSVSREKKESFPLTVTSAQKNPTAFYLCASSIPRGTYGYTFGSGTRLTVV.

The rearrangement uses TRBV19 and TRBJ1-6; TRBD1 agrees at 8 bases. V lost 7 bases to trimming and J lost 9 bases; unmatched junction nucleotides: 8. Per the germline V gene, CDR1 is LNHDA and CDR2 is SQIVND (reference sequence). The CDR3 contains 14 residues. DNA of the CDR3: TGTGCCAGTACCGCCGGGACAGGTGGTTCACCCCTCCACTTT. This codes for CASTAGTGGSPLHF. Variable domain in full (rest from reference TRBV19 and TRBJ1-6): DGGITQSPKYLFRKEGQNVTLSCEQNLNHDAMYWYRQDPGQGLRLIYYSQIVNDFQKGDIAEGYSVSREKKESFPLTVTSAQKNPTAFYLCASTAGTGGSPLHFGNGTRLTVT.

The chain employs TRBV10-3 and TRBJ2-7; TRBD1 matches at 10 bases. The CDR3 is 13 amino acids. Trimming cost V 6 bases and J 5 bases; bases outside gene matches: 4. CDR1 and CDR2 (germline): ENHRY, SYGVKD. The CDR3 here is CAIRMTGGHEQYF. In nucleotides, the CDR3 is TGTGCCATCAGGATGACAGGGGGCCACGAGCAGTACTTC.

The rearrangement links TRBV7-3 to TRBJ2-2; 8 bases match TRBD1. Per germline, CDR1 SGHTA and CDR2 FQGTGA. This CDR3 spans 15 amino acids. Trimming took 1 base from V and 3 from J; bases not matched to a gene: 1. The DNA for the CDR3 is TGTGCCAGCAGCTTAAACAGGGGGGACACCGGGGAGCTGTTTTTT. It encodes CASSLNRGDTGELFF.

The chain recombines TRBV7-2 with TRBJ1-1, with 8 bases that match TRBD1. CDR1 and CDR2 from the germline V gene are SGHTA and FQGNSA. The CDR3 length is 14 residues. V was pared by 5 bases and J by 8 bases, with 10 bases of the junction left unmatched. The CDR3 sequence: CASSARTGKKEAFF. CDR3 DNA: TGTGCCAGCAGCGCACGGACAGGGAAAAAGGAAGCTTTCTTT.

This chain links TRBV19 with TRBJ2-5, with 10 bases identical to TRBD1. Per the germline V gene, CDR1 is LNHDA and CDR2 is SQIVND (reference sequence). The J segment lost 5 bases and the V segment lost 5 bases, leaving 8 bases of the junction unmatched. The CDR3 is 15 amino acids. The CDR3 nucleotides read TGTGCCAGTAGTTCCCCGACAGGGGGCGCGGAGACCCAGTACTTC. It specifies CASSSPTGGAETQYF.

This clone was seen a single time. The rearrangement links TRBV6-1 to TRBJ2-7; maybe TRBD2 (6 bases). Trimming removed 0 bases at V and 2 bases at J, with 11 bases between. The CDR3 is made up of 15 amino acids. CDR1 is MNHNS, CDR2 SASEGT, per germline. CDR3 bases: TGTGCCAGCAGTGAAGCGCGGGGAGCTCCCTACGAGCAGTACTTC. It is translated as CASSEARGAPYEQYF.

This clone was detected only a few times. The J gene is TRBJ1-2, the V gene TRBV30; TRBD1 aligns across 9 bases. This CDR3 has 17 amino acids. V trimming: 1 base; J trimming: 4 bases; junction bases outside the gene matches: 13. Germline CDR1 reads GTSNPN; CDR2 reads SVGIG (reference sequence). The CDR3 DNA is TGTGCCTGGAGTGCCGGGACAGGGCAGGTCCGGCTCTATGGCTACACCTTC. This encodes CAWSAGTGQVRLYGYTF.

The genes are TRBV4-2 and TRBJ2-6; a possible D gene is TRBD2 (6 bases). Trimming took off 0 bases at V and 0 bases at J, with 15 bases between the two ends. In germline, CDR1 is LGHNA, CDR2 YNFKEQ. The CDR3 contains 19 residues. The CDR3 bases are TGTGCCAGCAGCCAAGAAGTGTGGCAGACTAGCTCTGGGGCCAACGTCCTGACTTTC. As protein: CASSQEVWQTSSGANVLTF.

V gene TRBV4-2 combines with J gene TRBJ2-7; 10 nucleotides match TRBD1. Trimming at V came to 4 bases and at J to 3 bases, leaving 9 bases not matched to a gene. CDR3 length: 16 amino acids. Per the germline V gene, CDR1 is LGHNA and CDR2 is YNFKEQ. The CDR3 DNA reads TGTGCCAGCAGCCGCGCGACCGGGACAGGGGTCTACGAGCAGTACTTC. This translates into CASSRATGTGVYEQYF.

The J gene is TRBJ1-4, the V gene TRBV6-5, with 7 bases identical to TRBD1. Per the germline V gene, CDR1 is MNHEY and CDR2 is SVGAGI. This CDR3 spans 15 amino acids. Losses at the gene ends were 4 bases for V and 5 bases for J; bases not matched to a gene: 7. CDR3 amino acids: CASSSGGTANEKLFF. CDR3 DNA: TGTGCCAGCAGTTCTGGCGGGACAGCGAATGAAAAACTGTTTTTT.

In its sample, this clone was seen once. The chain has TRBV27 and TRBJ2-1; TRBD2 matches at 12 bases. Germline CDR1 reads MNHEY; CDR2 reads SMNVEV (reference sequence). Unmatched junction bases numbered 7, after V lost 6 bases and J lost 10 bases. This CDR3 contains 14 residues. This chain's CDR3 is CASSSRLAGEEQFF. The CDR3 region has the DNA TGTGCCAGCAGCTCAAGACTAGCGGGGGAGGAGCAGTTCTTC.

V usage is TRBV6-1 and J usage is TRBJ1-1, with D perhaps TRBD1 (5 bases). Germline V gene sequence: CDR1 MNHNS, CDR2 SASEGT. The CDR3 spans 14 residues. Trimming removed 7 bases at V and 4 bases at J, with 16 bases between. CDR3 sequence: CASTAGVVGTEAFF. The CDR3 DNA is TGTGCCAGCACGGCGGGGGTTGTAGGCACTGAAGCTTTCTTT.

The genes are TRBV4-3 and TRBJ1-2, with D perhaps TRBD1 (5 bases). Trimming stripped 1 base from V and 4 bases from J, with 13 bases between. This CDR3 contains 15 residues. CDR1 LGHNA and CDR2 YSLEER come from the germline V gene. The CDR3 coding sequence is TGCGCCAGCAGCCAAGGGGGCGTCCGACTCTATGGCTACACCTTC. It yields the protein CASSQGGVRLYGYTF.

This clone appeared a single time. V usage is TRBV4-2 and J usage is TRBJ1-2, with 10 positions matching TRBD1. Germline lookup yields CDR1 LGHNA and CDR2 YNFKEQ. The junction had 1 base not matched to a gene; V was cut back by 1 base and J by 2 bases. CDR3 length: 15 residues. This CDR3 reads CASSQGTGGNYGYTF. CDR3 DNA sequence: TGTGCCAGCAGCCAAGGGACAGGGGGAAACTATGGCTACACCTTC.

This clone came up once. The chain is built from TRBV7-9 and TRBJ1-4, with D perhaps matching TRBD1 (6 bases). Germline CDR1 reads SEHNR; CDR2 reads FQNEAQ (reference sequence). The V end lost 3 bases, the J end lost 6 bases, and 11 bases lay between the germline ends. This CDR3 has 14 amino acids. This chain's CDR3 is CASSFEGVYEKLFF. The CDR3 nucleotides read TGTGCCAGCAGCTTCGAGGGGGTATATGAAAAACTGTTTTTT.